The next 11 T cell receptor beta chains were all read from a single sample in a study of cytomegalovirus exposure and HLA in healthy donors. Primers for the PCR totalled 60 Vbeta and 13 Jbeta. Assay used: immunoSEQ multiplex PCR; TCRdb lists only in-frame clones, some missing. The data contain about 180,000 clones, 75% to 85% of them seen just once; the ten biggest clones take up around 1.2%. Sequenced sample: PBMCs. These receptors were obtained from a girl aged 2 to 9 in good health and CMV-seropositive.

The chain carries TRBV11-2 and TRBJ1-2; TRBD1 matches 12 bases. Germline assignment: CDR1 SGHAT and CDR2 FQNNGV. The CDR3 loop spans 15 amino acids. V gave up 8 bases and J gave up 6 bases; unmatched junction bases: 10. CDR3 residues: CASGLGTGGLDGYTF. The CDR3 nucleotides are TGTGCCAGCGGTCTAGGGACAGGGGGCTTGGATGGCTACACCTTC.

The chain combines TRBV27 with TRBJ1-5, with D possibly being TRBD1 (6 bases). The germline gives CDR1 MNHEY, CDR2 SMNVEV (reference sequence). The V gene lost 3 bases and the J gene lost 7 bases, with 13 bases spanning the gap. This CDR3 is 14 amino acids long. CDR3 residues: CASSLGGAYQPQHF. CDR3 bases: TGTGCCAGCAGTTTGGGGGGGGCCTACCAGCCCCAGCATTTT.

This clone has just one count. The chain employs TRBV9 and TRBJ2-2; maybe TRBD1 (6 bases). This CDR3 has 15 amino acids. Per germline, CDR1 SGDLS and CDR2 YYNGEE. Between the trimmed V and J ends, which lost 0 bases and 1 base, there was a span of 7 bases. CDR3 sequence: CASSVGGGNTGELFF. CDR3 DNA: TGTGCCAGCAGCGTAGGAGGGGGGAACACCGGGGAGCTGTTTTTT. Together with reference TRBV9 and TRBJ2-2, the CDR3 gives the full variable domain: DSGVTQTPKHLITATGQRVTLRCSPRSGDLSVYWYQQSLDQGLQFLIQYYNGEERAKGNILERFSAQQFPDLHSELNLSSLELGDSALYFCASSVGGGNTGELFFGEGSRLTVL.

This rearrangement joins TRBV25-1 to TRBJ2-1; possibly TRBD1 for D (6 bases). V shed 3 bases and J shed 9 bases, with 15 bases lying between them. The germline V gene has CDR1 MGHDK and CDR2 SYGVNS. This CDR3 region has 14 residues. The CDR3 region is CASSDWTAAGEQFF. The CDR3 DNA reads as TGTGCCAGCAGTGATTGGACAGCGGCGGGTGAGCAGTTCTTC.

The rearrangement uses TRBV5-1 and TRBJ2-1, with 8 bases that match TRBD1. Unmatched junction bases numbered 9, after V lost 2 bases and J lost 8 bases. The length of the CDR3 is 15 residues. CDR1 SGHRS and CDR2 YFSETQ come from the germline V gene. This chain's CDR3 is CASSFASGGFDEQFF. The CDR3 nucleotides are TGCGCCAGCAGCTTCGCGTCAGGGGGCTTCGATGAGCAGTTCTTC.

This chain connects TRBV5-1 to TRBJ1-1; 10 bases are shared with TRBD1. V lost 1 base to trimming and J lost 4 bases; unmatched junction nucleotides: 4. Germline V lookup: CDR1 SGHRS, CDR2 YFSETQ. This CDR3 comprises 15 residues. The CDR3 DNA reads as TGCGCCAGCAGCTTGTCGAGACAGGGGGCCACTGAAGCTTTCTTT. This sequence encodes CASSLSRQGATEAFF. The full variable domain, completed using reference TRBV5-1 and TRBJ1-1, is KAGVTQTPRYLIKTRGQQVTLSCSPISGHRSVSWYQQTPGQGLQFLFEYFSETQRNKGNFPGRFSGRQFSNSRSEMNVSTLELGDSALYLCASSLSRQGATEAFFGQGTRLTVV.

This clone showed up just once. Other nucleotide sequences from this sample produce the same CDR3. The V gene is TRBV5-1, the J gene TRBJ1-1; tentatively, D is TRBD1 (5 bases). The CDR3 consists of 13 residues. V shed 5 bases and J shed 1 base, with 9 bases lying between them. The germline gives CDR1 SGHRS, CDR2 YFSETQ. The CDR3 loop is CASSDRGNTEAFF. The CDR3, as DNA: TGCGCCAGCAGTGACAGAGGGAACACTGAAGCTTTCTTT.

The J gene is TRBJ2-7, the V gene TRBV11-3, with D perhaps matching TRBD1 (6 bases). CDR3 length: 15 amino acids. Per the germline V gene, CDR1 is SGHNT and CDR2 is YENEEA. Trimming removed 1 base from V and 3 bases from J, with 13 bases in between. CDR3 sequence (DNA): TGTGCCAGCAGCTTAGGAGGCAGGGGCGACTACGAGCAGTACTTC. Amino acid sequence: CASSLGGRGDYEQYF.

This clone was detected only a few times. This sequence joins TRBV5-1 and TRBJ1-1, with 8 positions matching TRBD1. The CDR3 is made up of 16 amino acids. Germline CDR1 and CDR2: SGHRS and YFSETQ. V lost 0 bases to trimming and J lost 0 bases; unmatched junction nucleotides: 4. In DNA form, the CDR3 reads TGCGCCAGCAGCTTGGGGACAGGGTATATGAACACTGAAGCTTTCTTT. It is translated as CASSLGTGYMNTEAFF. Using reference TRBV5-1 and TRBJ1-1 for the parts outside the CDR3, the full variable domain is KAGVTQTPRYLIKTRGQQVTLSCSPISGHRSVSWYQQTPGQGLQFLFEYFSETQRNKGNFPGRFSGRQFSNSRSEMNVSTLELGDSALYLCASSLGTGYMNTEAFFGQGTRLTVV.

This chain connects TRBV29-1 to TRBJ2-5, with D maybe TRBD1 (6 bases). CDR1 is SQVTM, CDR2 ANQGSEA, per germline. The germline V and J ends were trimmed by 6 bases and 5 bases, with 16 bases remaining between them. The CDR3 loop spans 13 amino acids. CDR3 amino acids: CSVTEGDRETQYF. CDR3 coding DNA: TGCAGCGTCACCGAGGGGGACCGTGAGACCCAGTACTTC.

This clone appeared a single time. The chain joins TRBV19 to TRBJ1-1, with 7 bases aligning to TRBD1. Germline V gene data show CDR1 as LNHDA and CDR2 as SQIVND (reference sequence). The trim removed 6 bases at V and 1 base at J, leaving 5 bases unmatched. The CDR3 runs to 14 residues. CDR3 DNA: TGTGCCAGTAGCCTACAGGGGAGGAACACTGAAGCTTTCTTT. Translated, it gives CASSLQGRNTEAFF.